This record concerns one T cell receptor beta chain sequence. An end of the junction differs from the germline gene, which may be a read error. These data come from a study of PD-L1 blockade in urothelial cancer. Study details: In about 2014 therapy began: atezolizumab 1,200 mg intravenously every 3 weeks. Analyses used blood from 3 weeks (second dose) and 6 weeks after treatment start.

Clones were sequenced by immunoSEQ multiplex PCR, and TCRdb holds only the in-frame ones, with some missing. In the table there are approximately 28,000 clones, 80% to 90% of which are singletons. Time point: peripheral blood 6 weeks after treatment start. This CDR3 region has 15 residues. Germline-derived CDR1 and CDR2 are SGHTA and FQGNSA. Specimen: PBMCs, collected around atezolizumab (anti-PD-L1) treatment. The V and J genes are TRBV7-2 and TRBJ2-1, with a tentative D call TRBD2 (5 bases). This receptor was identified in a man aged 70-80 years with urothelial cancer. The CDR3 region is CASSWNEGSFNEQFF. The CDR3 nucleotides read TGTGCCAGCAGCTGGAACGAGGGATCCTTCAATGAGCAGTTCTTC.